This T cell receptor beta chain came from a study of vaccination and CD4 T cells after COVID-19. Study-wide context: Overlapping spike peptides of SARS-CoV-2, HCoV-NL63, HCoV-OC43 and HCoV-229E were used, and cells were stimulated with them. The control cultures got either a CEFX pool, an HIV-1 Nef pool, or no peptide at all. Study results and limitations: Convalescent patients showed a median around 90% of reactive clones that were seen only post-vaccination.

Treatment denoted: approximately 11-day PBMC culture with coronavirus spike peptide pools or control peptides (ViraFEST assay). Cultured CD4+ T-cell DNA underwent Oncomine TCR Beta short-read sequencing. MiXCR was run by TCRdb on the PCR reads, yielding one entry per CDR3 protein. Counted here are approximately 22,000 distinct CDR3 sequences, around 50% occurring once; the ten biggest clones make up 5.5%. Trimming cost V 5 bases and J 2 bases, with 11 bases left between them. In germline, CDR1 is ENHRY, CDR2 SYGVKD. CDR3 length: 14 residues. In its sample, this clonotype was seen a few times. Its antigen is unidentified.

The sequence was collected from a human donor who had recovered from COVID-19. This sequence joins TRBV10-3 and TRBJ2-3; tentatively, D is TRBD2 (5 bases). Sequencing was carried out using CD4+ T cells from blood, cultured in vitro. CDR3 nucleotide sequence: TGTGCCATCAGTCCAAGGACTTCCACAGATACGCAGTATTTT. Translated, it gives CAISPRTSTDTQYF.